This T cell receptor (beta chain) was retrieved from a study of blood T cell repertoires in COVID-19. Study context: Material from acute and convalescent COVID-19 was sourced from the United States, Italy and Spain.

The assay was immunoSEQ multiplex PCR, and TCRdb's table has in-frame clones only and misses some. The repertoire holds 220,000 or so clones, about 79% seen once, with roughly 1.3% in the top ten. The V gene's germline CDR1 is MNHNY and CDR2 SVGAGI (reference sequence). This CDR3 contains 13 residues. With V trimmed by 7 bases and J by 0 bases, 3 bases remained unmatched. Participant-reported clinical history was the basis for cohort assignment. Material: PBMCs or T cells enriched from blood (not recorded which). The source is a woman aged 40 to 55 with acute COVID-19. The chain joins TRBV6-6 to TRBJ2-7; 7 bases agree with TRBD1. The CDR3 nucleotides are TGTGCCAGCAAACCAGGGGGCTCCTACGAGCAGTACTTC. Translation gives CASKPGGSYEQYF.